The 29 T cell receptor beta chains in this list originate from one sample, sequenced in a study of blood T cell repertoires in COVID-19. Clones were sequenced by immunoSEQ multiplex PCR, and TCRdb holds only the in-frame ones, with some missing. The sample lists over 45,000 clones, approximately 89% seen once, with roughly an eighth in the top ten. Sequenced sample: peripheral blood. The receptor source for this set is a woman aged 55 to 70 with active COVID-19.

The genes are TRBV11-2 and TRBJ2-2, with unresolved D. Deletions cut 1 base from V and 5 bases from J, with 8 bases between. Germline CDR1 SGHAT, CDR2 FQNNGV. There are 14 residues in the CDR3. The CDR3 DNA follows: TGTGCCAGCAGCTTAGCAGTGAAGACCGGGGAGCTGTTTTTT. Translated: CASSLAVKTGELFF.

This clone was picked up one time. The chain links TRBV6-2 or TRBV6-3 to TRBJ2-7; perhaps TRBD1 as D (5 bases). Trimming stripped 0 bases from V and 5 bases from J, with 11 bases between. The CDR3 loop spans 14 amino acids. The germline gives CDR1 MNHEY, CDR2 SVGEGT. The CDR3 is CASSYSRRADEQYF. CDR3 nucleotide sequence: TGTGCCAGCAGTTACTCCCGCAGGGCGGACGAGCAGTACTTC.

The CDR3 region has the DNA TGTGCCAGCAGTTACCGGGGACAGGGGAAAGGCTACACCTTC. Protein product: CASSYRGQGKGYTF. The chain carries TRBV6-5 and TRBJ1-2; TRBD1 aligns across 10 bases. The CDR3 totals 14 residues. Trimming at V came to 2 bases and at J to 8 bases, leaving 5 bases not matched to a gene. Per germline, CDR1 MNHEY and CDR2 SVGAGI.

The chain joins TRBV9 to TRBJ1-2; 7 positions agree with TRBD1. V trimming: 4 bases; J trimming: 8 bases; junction bases outside the gene matches: 11. Germline loops: CDR1 SGDLS, CDR2 YYNGEE. There are 14 residues in the CDR3. CDR3 residues: CASSRDGQVGGYTF. DNA of the CDR3: TGTGCCAGCAGCAGAGACGGACAGGTCGGAGGCTACACCTTC.

Note on this clone: The sample holds other DNA sequences that translate to the same CDR3. The CDR3: CASSLDRAGANVLTF. CDR3 DNA sequence: TGTGCCAGCAGCTTGGACAGGGCTGGGGCCAACGTCCTGACTTTC. The genes are TRBV11-2 and TRBJ2-6; 8 nucleotides align to TRBD1. Germline CDR1 and CDR2: SGHAT and FQNNGV. V lost 3 bases and J lost 2; bases outside the gene matches: 0. The CDR3 extends over 15 amino acids. Using reference TRBV11-2 and TRBJ2-6 for the parts outside the CDR3, the full variable domain is EAGVAQSPRYKIIEKRQSVAFWCNPISGHATLYWYQQILGQGPKLLIQFQNNGVVDDSQLPKDRFSAERLKGVDSTLKIQPAKLEDSAVYLCASSLDRAGANVLTFGAGSRLTVL.

The table lists this clone with a count of one. The chain has TRBV5-1 and TRBJ1-1; D remains unclear. Germline-derived CDR1 and CDR2 are SGHRS and YFSETQ. CDR3 size: 13 residues. V was pared by 0 bases and J by 4 bases, with 7 bases between. CDR3 sequence: CASSLVGVTEAFF. Written as DNA, the CDR3 is TGCGCCAGCAGCTTGGTGGGAGTCACTGAAGCTTTCTTT.

The V call is TRBV7-9, the J call TRBJ2-7; D ambiguous. The V gene lost 5 bases and the J gene lost 5 bases, with 13 bases spanning the gap. Germline V lookup: CDR1 SEHNR, CDR2 FQNEAQ (reference sequence). The CDR3 runs to 13 residues. CDR3 sequence: CASSPPPVHEQYF. In DNA form, the CDR3 reads TGTGCCAGCAGCCCCCCCCCAGTCCACGAGCAGTACTTC.

With regard to this clone: Germline is not matched at one junction end, which may reflect a read error. The chain joins TRBV7-7 to TRBJ2-7; tentatively, D is TRBD2 (6 bases). The CDR3 totals 13 residues. Germline loops: CDR1 SSHAT, CDR2 FNYEAQ (reference sequence). CDR3 loop: CASSTSPGDEQYF. The CDR3 DNA follows: TGTGCTAGCAGCACCTCACCGGGAGACGAGCAGTACTTC. The full variable domain, in which reference TRBV7-7 and TRBJ2-7 provide the parts outside the CDR3, is GAGVSQSPRYKVTKRGQDVTLRCDPISSHATLYWYQQALGQGPEFLTYFNYEAQPDKSGLPSDRFSAERPEGSISTLTIQRTEQRDSAMYRCASSTSPGDEQYFGPGTRLTVT.

The genes are TRBV7-6 and TRBJ2-5, with a tentative D call TRBD2 (5 bases). CDR3 length equals 14 residues. Germline V gene sequence: CDR1 SGHVS, CDR2 FNYEAQ. V lost 3 bases to trimming and J lost 5 bases, with 13 bases between them. CDR3 coding DNA: TGTGCCAGCAGCTTTACGGGGTCCAAGGAGACCCAGTACTTC. It encodes CASSFTGSKETQYF.

This chain uses TRBV7-8 with TRBJ2-3; 9 positions match TRBD2. CDR1 SGHVS and CDR2 FQNEAQ come from the germline V gene. V was pared by 5 bases and J by 1 base, with 10 bases of the junction left unmatched. This CDR3 has 17 amino acids. The CDR3 DNA sequence: TGTGCCAGCAGCCTAGGGTATAGCGGGGGCCGCACAGATACGCAGTATTTT. Encoded protein: CASSLGYSGGRTDTQYF.

J is TRBJ1-1 and V is TRBV13, with D tentatively TRBD1 (6 bases). The V end lost 2 bases, the J end lost 5 bases, and 12 bases lay between the germline ends. CDR3 length: 14 amino acids. From germline, CDR1 is PRHDT and CDR2 FYEKMQ (reference sequence). In DNA form, the CDR3 reads TGTGCCAGCAGCTTACTCAGGGGAAGAACTGAAGCTTTCTTT. This gives the protein CASSLLRGRTEAFF.

This chain connects TRBV2 to TRBJ2-5, with D tentatively TRBD2 (5 bases). Germline V gene lookup returns CDR1 SNHLY and CDR2 FYNNEI. V gave up 5 bases and J gave up 1 base, with 5 bases separating them. The CDR3 totals 12 residues. The CDR3 coding sequence is TGTGCCAGCAGTCGGGGCCAAGAGACCCAGTACTTC. Translating gives CASSRGQETQYF.

The chain uses TRBV6-5 and TRBJ1-1, with a weak D call TRBD1 (6 bases). The CDR3 sequence is 13 residues long. V shed 6 bases and J shed 6 bases, with 14 bases lying between them. From germline, CDR1 is MNHEY and CDR2 SVGAGI. DNA for the CDR3: TGTGCCAGCAGGACTACAGGGTACCCTGAAGCTTTCTTT. Translated: CASRTTGYPEAFF.

The CDR3 loop is CASSSLRGTGNTEAFF. DNA for the CDR3: TGTGCCAGCAGTTCACTCAGGGGTACGGGGAACACTGAAGCTTTCTTT. The rearrangement links TRBV6-5 to TRBJ1-1; D perhaps matches TRBD1 (6 bases). This CDR3 has 16 amino acids. Looked up from germline, CDR1 is MNHEY and CDR2 is SVGAGI. The V and J ends lost 4 bases and 1 base respectively, with 16 bases between them.

Written as DNA, the CDR3 is TGCAGTGCTAGTCCAGTGAACACTGAAGCTTTCTTT. Protein sequence: CSASPVNTEAFF. This sequence joins TRBV20-1 and TRBJ1-1; unclear D gene. The V end lost 3 bases, the J end lost 0 bases, and 5 bases lay between the germline ends. Germline V gene lookup returns CDR1 DFQATT and CDR2 SNEGSKA (reference sequence). The CDR3 length is 12 residues.

This chain links TRBV16 with TRBJ2-7; possible D gene TRBD2, 5 bases. V shed 0 bases and J shed 5 bases, with 8 bases lying between them. The germline CDR1 and CDR2 sequences are KGHSY and FQNENV. The CDR3 totals 13 residues. The CDR3 here is CASSQSGSHEQYF. CDR3 sequence (DNA): TGTGCCAGCAGCCAATCGGGGAGTCACGAGCAGTACTTC. Filled out from reference TRBV16 and TRBJ2-7, the complete variable domain reads GEEVAQTPKHLVRGEGQKAKLYCAPIKGHSYVFWYQQVLKNEFKFLISFQNENVFDETGMPKERFSAKCLPNSPCSLEIQATKLEDSAVYFCASSQSGSHEQYFGPGTRLTVT.

On this clone: Other DNA variants within this sample encode the same CDR3. The V call is TRBV18, the J call TRBJ2-7; no reliable D call. This CDR3 comprises 11 residues. Deletions cut 3 bases from V and 3 bases from J, with 3 bases between. Germline V gives CDR1 KGHSH, CDR2 LQKENI. The CDR3 protein is CASSPNYEQYF. In nucleotides, the CDR3 is TGTGCCAGCTCACCTAACTACGAGCAGTACTTC.

This chain connects TRBV5-1 to TRBJ2-3; 9 nucleotides match TRBD1. Trimming removed 3 bases from V and 6 bases from J; junction bases left unmatched: 5. This CDR3 has 14 amino acids. Germline V lookup: CDR1 SGHRS, CDR2 YFSETQ. CDR3 sequence: CASSWTGAADTQYF. The CDR3 DNA reads as TGCGCCAGCAGCTGGACAGGGGCGGCGGATACGCAGTATTTT.

The V gene is TRBV1, the J gene TRBJ1-2; the D call TRBD1 from the table was never checked on the DNA. TRBV1 is designated a pseudogene. The CDR3 extends over 17 amino acids. The chain's CDR3 is CTSSQEVRTGYDYGYTF. CDR3 DNA sequence: TGCACCAGCAGCCAAGAGGTCCGGACAGGGTACGACTATGGCTACACCTTC.

The genes are TRBV7-8 and TRBJ1-2; no definite D call. Trimming cost V 4 bases and J 7 bases, with 16 bases left between them. Germline CDR1 is SGHVS and CDR2 is FQNEAQ. The CDR3 loop spans 14 amino acids. The CDR3 loop is CASSSAVGSGGYTF. The CDR3 nucleotides are TGTGCCAGCAGCTCGGCCGTAGGATCGGGTGGCTACACCTTC. The full variable domain, its missing parts supplied by reference TRBV7-8 and TRBJ1-2, is GAGVSQSPRYKVAKRGQDVALRCDPISGHVSLFWYQQALGQGPEFLTYFQNEAQLDKSGLPSDRFFAERPEGSVSTLKIQRTQQEDSAVYLCASSSAVGSGGYTFGSGTRLTVV.

CDR3 sequence (DNA): TGTGCCAGCAGCAAGACAGGCCCCACGGACTACGAGCAGTACTTC. It translates to CASSKTGPTDYEQYF. V is TRBV7-9 and J is TRBJ2-7; D perhaps matches TRBD1 (6 bases). This CDR3 region has 15 residues. Germline assignment: CDR1 SEHNR and CDR2 FQNEAQ (reference sequence). Deletions cut 5 bases from V and 3 bases from J, with 17 bases between.

This clone has only a few counts. The genes are TRBV2 and TRBJ1-2; 7 nucleotides match TRBD1. There are 12 residues in the CDR3. Germline V gene data show CDR1 as SNHLY and CDR2 as FYNNEI. V shed 11 bases and J 3 bases; nucleotides not matched to a gene: 6. The CDR3, as DNA: TGTGCCTTAAGGGGGCGCGACTATGGCTACACCTTC. Translating it yields CALRGRDYGYTF. Full variable domain (remainder filled in from reference TRBV2 and TRBJ1-2): EPEVTQTPSHQVTQMGQEVILRCVPISNHLYFYWYRQILGQKVEFLVSFYNNEISEKSEIFDDQFSVERPDGSNFTLKIRSTKLEDSAMYFCALRGRDYGYTFGSGTRLTVV.

V and J are TRBV12-3 or TRBV12-4 and TRBJ1-1; D gene unclear. V was cut by 2 bases and J by 3 bases, with 7 bases left in between. This CDR3 contains 13 residues. The CDR3 DNA reads TGTGCCAGCAGTTTACTGAGGGACACTGAAGCTTTCTTT. Its translation: CASSLLRDTEAFF.

V is TRBV2 and J is TRBJ1-2; 7 nucleotides align to TRBD1. Trimming cost V 2 bases and J 6 bases; bases outside gene matches: 9. Germline V gene sequence: CDR1 SNHLY, CDR2 FYNNEI. The CDR3 totals 15 residues. In DNA form, the CDR3 reads TGTGCCAGCAGTGAAAGTTTAAGGGGGCAGGATGGCTACACCTTC. This gives the protein CASSESLRGQDGYTF.

This clone was detected only a few times. V is TRBV19 and J is TRBJ2-4; a possible D gene is TRBD2 (6 bases). The germline V and J ends were trimmed by 0 bases and 2 bases, with 11 bases remaining between them. Germline loops: CDR1 LNHDA, CDR2 SQIVND (reference sequence). CDR3 size: 16 residues. CDR3 in amino acids: CASSIDWDSSKNIQYF. In nucleotides, the CDR3 is TGTGCCAGTAGTATAGACTGGGACTCCTCCAAAAACATTCAGTACTTC.

This clone turned up a few times. The genes are TRBV10-1 and TRBJ2-7; D possibly corresponds to TRBD1 (6 bases). V was trimmed by 2 bases and J by 4 bases, leaving 9 bases between them. The CDR3 has 13 residues. Per germline, CDR1 WNHNN and CDR2 SYGVQD (reference sequence). As DNA, the CDR3 is TGCGCCAGCAGTGAGGCAGGACAGTACGAGCAGTACTTC. Translating it yields CASSEAGQYEQYF.

The chain has TRBV3-1 (or the pseudogene TRBV3-2) and TRBJ1-6; D possibly corresponds to TRBD1 (5 bases). The CDR3 extends over 14 amino acids. From germline, CDR1 is LGHDT and CDR2 YNNKEL (reference sequence). Trimming removed 4 bases from V and 9 bases from J, with 13 bases in between. For the CDR3, the DNA is TGTGCCAGCAGCCCATTTCAGGGAGGTTCACCCCTCCACTTT. The encoded protein is CASSPFQGGSPLHF.

CDR3 region: CAIRAQDRDYSPLHF. The CDR3 nucleotides read TGTGCCATCCGCGCCCAAGACAGGGATTATTCACCCCTCCACTTT. The chain has TRBV10-3 and TRBJ1-6; 7 nucleotides align to TRBD1. CDR1 ENHRY and CDR2 SYGVKD come from the germline V gene. This CDR3 is 15 amino acids long. V dropped 8 bases and J dropped 8; count of bases not matched to a gene: 12.

The chain couples TRBV15 to TRBJ1-1, with 11 bases identical to TRBD1. Germline V gene data show CDR1 as LNHNV and CDR2 as YYDKDF (reference sequence). The ends lost 5 bases at V and 4 bases at J; junction bases unmatched: 6. This CDR3 is built from 15 residues. The CDR3 sequence: CATSVGQGAITEAFF. The CDR3 nucleotides read TGTGCCACCAGCGTCGGACAGGGGGCCATCACTGAAGCTTTCTTT.